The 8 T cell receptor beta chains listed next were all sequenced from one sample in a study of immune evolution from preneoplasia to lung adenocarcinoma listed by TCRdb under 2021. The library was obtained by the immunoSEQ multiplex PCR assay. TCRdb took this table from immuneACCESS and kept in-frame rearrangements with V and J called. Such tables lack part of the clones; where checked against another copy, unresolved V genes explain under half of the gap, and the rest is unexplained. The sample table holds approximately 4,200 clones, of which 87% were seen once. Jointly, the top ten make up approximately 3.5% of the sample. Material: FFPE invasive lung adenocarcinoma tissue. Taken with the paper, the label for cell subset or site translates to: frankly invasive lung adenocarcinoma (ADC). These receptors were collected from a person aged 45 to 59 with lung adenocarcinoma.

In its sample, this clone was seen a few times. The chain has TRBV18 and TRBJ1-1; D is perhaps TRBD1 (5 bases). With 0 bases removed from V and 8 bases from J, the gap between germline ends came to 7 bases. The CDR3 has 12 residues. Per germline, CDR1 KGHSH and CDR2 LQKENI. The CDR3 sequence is CASSPPQGEAFF. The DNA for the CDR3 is TGTGCCAGCTCACCACCGCAGGGAGAAGCTTTCTTT.

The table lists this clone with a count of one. The CDR3 DNA sequence: TGTGCCTGGAGTGTGAGAAGGGGAAGAGAAAAACTGTTTTTT. Translated, it gives CAWSVRRGREKLFF. The chain carries TRBV30 and TRBJ1-4; D might be TRBD1 (5 bases). From germline, CDR1 is GTSNPN and CDR2 SVGIG (reference sequence). V was pared by 0 bases and J by 8 bases, with 13 bases between. This CDR3 has 14 residues.

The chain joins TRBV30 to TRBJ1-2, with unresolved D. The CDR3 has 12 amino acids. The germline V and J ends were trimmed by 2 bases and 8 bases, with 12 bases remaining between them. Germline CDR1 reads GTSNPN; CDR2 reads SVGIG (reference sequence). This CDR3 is CAWSRWGGGYTF. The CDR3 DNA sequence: TGTGCCTGGAGTAGGTGGGGAGGCGGCTACACCTTC.

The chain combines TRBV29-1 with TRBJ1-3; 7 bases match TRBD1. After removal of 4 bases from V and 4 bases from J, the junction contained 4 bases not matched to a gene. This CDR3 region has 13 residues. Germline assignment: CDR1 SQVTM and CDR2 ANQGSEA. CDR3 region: CSVGDRIGNTIYF. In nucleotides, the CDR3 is TGCAGCGTTGGGGACAGAATAGGAAACACCATATATTTT.

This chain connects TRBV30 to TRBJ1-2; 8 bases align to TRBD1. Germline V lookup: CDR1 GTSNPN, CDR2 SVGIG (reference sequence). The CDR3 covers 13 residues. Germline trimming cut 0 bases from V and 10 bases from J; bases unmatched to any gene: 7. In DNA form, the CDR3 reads TGTGCCTGGAGTGTAAACAGGGGGTTTTACTACACCTTC. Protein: CAWSVNRGFYYTF.

CDR3 DNA: TGTGCCAGCAGCTTAGATGGCGTCTCCTACAATGAGCAGTTCTTC. Amino acid sequence: CASSLDGVSYNEQFF. V is TRBV7-9 and J is TRBJ2-1, with D uncertain. The germline V gene has CDR1 SEHNR and CDR2 FQNEAQ (reference sequence). CDR3 length: 15 amino acids. V lost 1 base to trimming and J lost 0 bases, with 7 bases between them.

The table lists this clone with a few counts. The CDR3 loop is CASSSGTGVTEAFF. The CDR3, as DNA: TGTGCCAGCAGCTCCGGGACAGGGGTCACTGAAGCTTTCTTT. The chain has TRBV7-9 and TRBJ1-1; 10 bases align to TRBD1. Germline V CDR1 and CDR2: SEHNR, FQNEAQ (reference sequence). The length of the CDR3 is 14 residues. Trimming at V came to 4 bases and at J to 4 bases, leaving 3 bases not matched to a gene.

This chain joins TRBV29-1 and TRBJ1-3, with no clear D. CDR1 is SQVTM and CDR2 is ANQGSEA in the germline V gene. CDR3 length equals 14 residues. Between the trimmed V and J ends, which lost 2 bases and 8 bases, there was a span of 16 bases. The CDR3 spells CSVELAGPSDTIYF. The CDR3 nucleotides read TGCAGCGTTGAACTGGCAGGCCCCTCGGACACCATATATTTT.